One and the same sample provided the 8 T cell receptor beta chains below, sequenced in a study of shared clonotypes between healthy human individuals (dated by TCRdb to about 2020). The receptor library was made with the immunoSEQ multiplex PCR assay. TCRdb limited this immuneACCESS table to in-frame rearrangements with V and J called. A share of clones is missing; checked studies link under half to unresolved V genes, and the rest is unexplained. The sample includes approximately 500,000 clones, with almost 97% observed a single time. Of the sample, 0.055% to 0.075% is held by the ten largest clones. Sequenced sample: naive CD4+ T cells sorted from blood. Sample cell subset or site, as interpreted from the label and publication: CD45RA+ positively selected. These receptors were obtained from a woman aged 25 to 39 in good health.

At least ten counts were recorded for this clone. V and J are TRBV2 and TRBJ2-7; tentative D call: TRBD1 (5 bases). Trimming took 3 bases from V and 3 from J, leaving 12 bases between them. Germline CDR1 reads SNHLY; CDR2 reads FYNNEI. The CDR3 has 14 amino acids. The CDR3 loop is CASSDRDSVYEQYF. For the CDR3, the DNA is TGTGCCAGCAGTGATCGAGACAGTGTCTACGAGCAGTACTTC.

The chain combines TRBV28 with TRBJ1-2; 7 nucleotides match TRBD1. From germline, CDR1 is MDHEN and CDR2 SYDVKM. This CDR3 has 15 residues. With V trimmed by 4 bases and J by 4 bases, 9 bases remained unmatched. CDR3 coding DNA: TGTGCCAGCAGTTCTGCACAGGGGAGGGGCTATGGCTACACCTTC. It codes for CASSSAQGRGYGYTF.

The chain combines TRBV7-9 with TRBJ2-3; TRBD2 matches 11 bases. Losses at the gene ends were 2 bases for V and 4 bases for J; bases not matched to a gene: 2. Germline values: CDR1 SEHNR, CDR2 FQNEAQ (reference sequence). This CDR3 has 15 amino acids. This CDR3 reads CASSLTSGRSDTQYF. CDR3 coding DNA: TGTGCCAGCAGCTTAACTAGCGGGAGATCAGATACGCAGTATTTT.

The gene calls are TRBV10-1 and TRBJ2-1; TRBD1 aligns across 8 bases. CDR1 is WNHNN and CDR2 is SYGVQD in the germline V gene (reference sequence). The trim removed 5 bases at V and 0 bases at J, leaving 3 bases unmatched. The CDR3 is made up of 15 amino acids. Written as DNA, the CDR3 is TGCGCCAGCAGTAGTCAGGGGGCCTCCTACAATGAGCAGTTCTTC. Residues: CASSSQGASYNEQFF.

Notes on this clone: Relative to the germline gene, one junction end is altered; a read error may explain this. The chain carries TRBV7-2 and TRBJ2-1; 11 bases fit TRBD2. The CDR3 loop spans 15 amino acids. Looked up from germline, CDR1 is SGHTA and CDR2 is FQGNSA. CDR3 sequence (DNA): TGTGCCAGCAGCCTAGCGGGAGGAGTGGACAATGAGCAGTTCTTC. Its translation: CASSLAGGVDNEQFF.

The genes are TRBV30 and TRBJ2-6, with TRBD1 as a possible D gene (7 bases). From germline, CDR1 is GTSNPN and CDR2 SVGIG (reference sequence). V shed 3 bases and J shed 3 bases, with 12 bases lying between them. This CDR3 has 15 residues. CDR3 sequence: CAWSQGGSGANVLTF. CDR3 sequence (DNA): TGTGCCTGGAGCCAGGGGGGAAGTGGGGCCAACGTCCTGACTTTC. The entire variable domain, with the rest obtained from reference TRBV30 and TRBJ2-6, is as follows: SQTIHQWPATLVQPVGSPLSLECTVEGTSNPNLYWYRQAAGRGLQLLFYSVGIGQISSEVPQNLSASRPQDRQFILSSKKLLLSDSGFYLCAWSQGGSGANVLTFGAGSRLTVL.

The CDR3 nucleotides are TGCGCCAGCAGCCCCCGGAGACTTTTGGAAGCTTTCTTT. Amino acid sequence: CASSPRRLLEAFF. V and J are TRBV10-2 and TRBJ1-1; D remains unclear. The CDR3 has 13 residues. Germline values: CDR1 WSHSY, CDR2 SAAADI. The V and J ends lost 6 bases and 8 bases respectively, with 16 bases between them.

The chain links TRBV27 to TRBJ1-1; perhaps TRBD1 as D (5 bases). CDR3 length: 15 residues. Deletions cut 8 bases from V and 5 bases from J, with 21 bases between. Per germline, CDR1 MNHEY and CDR2 SMNVEV (reference sequence). This CDR3 is CASHKGNFPGTEAFF. CDR3 bases: TGTGCCAGCCATAAGGGGAACTTCCCAGGGACTGAAGCTTTCTTT.